This T cell receptor (beta chain) was obtained from a study of breast tumors, draining lymph nodes, adjacent tissues. TCRdb reprocessed the multiplex PCR reads via MiXCR and lists one record per CDR3 protein. The repertoire holds some 16,000 distinct CDR3 sequences, with under 60% as singletons. Germline loops: CDR1 LNHDA, CDR2 SQIVND (reference sequence). This CDR3 region has 15 residues. V was shortened by 1 base and J by 2 bases, with 9 bases between the two germline ends. The sample consisted of tumor-adjacent breast tissue. The clonotype was recovered from a female donor with breast cancer. Some clones in this sample may be carry-over from other donors' samples. The chain employs TRBV19 and TRBJ1-3; TRBD1 is a possible D gene (5 bases). This CDR3 is CASSIGGYAGNTIYF. In DNA form, the CDR3 reads TGTGCCAGTAGTATAGGGGGGTACGCTGGAAACACCATATATTTT.